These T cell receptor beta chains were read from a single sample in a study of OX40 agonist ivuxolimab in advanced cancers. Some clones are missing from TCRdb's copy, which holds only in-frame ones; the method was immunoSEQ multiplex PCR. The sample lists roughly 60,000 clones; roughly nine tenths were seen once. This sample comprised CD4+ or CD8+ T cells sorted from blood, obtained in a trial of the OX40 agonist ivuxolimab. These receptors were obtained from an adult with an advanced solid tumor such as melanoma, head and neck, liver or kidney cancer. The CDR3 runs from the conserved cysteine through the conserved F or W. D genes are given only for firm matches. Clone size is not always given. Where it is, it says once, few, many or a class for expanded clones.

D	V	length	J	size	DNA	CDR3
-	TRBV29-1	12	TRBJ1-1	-	TGCAGCGTTGCGGGCAAGAACACTGAAGCTTTCTTT	CSVAGKNTEAFF
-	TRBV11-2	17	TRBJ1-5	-	TGTGCCAGCAGCGCGGCGGGGGCTCAACCCTCCAATCAGCCCCAGCATTTT	CASSAAGAQPSNQPQHF
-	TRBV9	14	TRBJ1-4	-	TGTGCCAGCAGCGTAGGGGACATAAATGAAAAACTGTTTTTT	CASSVGDINEKLFF
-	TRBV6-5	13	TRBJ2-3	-	TGTGCCAGCACCAACCCCCGGACAGATACGCAGTATTTT	CASTNPRTDTQYF
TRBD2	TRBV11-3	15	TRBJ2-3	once	TGTGCCAGCAGCTTCGGACTAGCGGGAGCAGATACGCAGTATTTT	CASSFGLAGADTQYF
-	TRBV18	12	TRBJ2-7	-	TGTGCCAGCTCACTAGCGCCTGGGGAGCAGTACTTC	CASSLAPGEQYF
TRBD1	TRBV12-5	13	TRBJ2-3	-	TGTGCTAGTGGAGCAGGGGGCGCGGATACGCAGTATTTT	CASGAGGADTQYF
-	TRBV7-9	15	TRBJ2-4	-	TGTGCCAGCAGCTTAGGAGGGCGGGCGCAAAACATTCAGTACTTC	CASSLGGRAQNIQYF
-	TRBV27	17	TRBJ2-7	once	TGTGCCAGCAGCCAATTTAGGGGATCGTGGAGCTCCTACGAGCAGTACTTC	CASSQFRGSWSSYEQYF
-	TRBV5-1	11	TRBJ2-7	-	TGCGCCAGCACATATGGCTACGAGCAGTACTTC	CASTYGYEQYF
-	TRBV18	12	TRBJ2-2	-	TGTGCCAGCTCACCTTATAGTGGGGAGCTGTTTTTT	CASSPYSGELFF
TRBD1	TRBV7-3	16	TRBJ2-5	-	TGTGCCAGCAGCTTAACGGGTAGGGGGCGTGGCGAGACCCAGTACTTC	CASSLTGRGRGETQYF
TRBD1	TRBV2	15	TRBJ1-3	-	TGTGCCAGCCTCTTCAGGGGGACATCTGGAAACACCATATATTTT	CASLFRGTSGNTIYF
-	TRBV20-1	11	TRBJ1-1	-	TGCAGTGGGGAAATGAACACTGAAGCTTTCTTT	CSGEMNTEAFF
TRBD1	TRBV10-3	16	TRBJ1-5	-	TGTGCCATCAGTGAGGGAGGGGGCAACGGCCGACAGCCCCAGCATTTT	CAISEGGGNGRQPQHF
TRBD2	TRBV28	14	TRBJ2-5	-	TGTGCCAGCAGGCCTGGCGGGAGTGGAGAGACCCAGTACTTC	CASRPGGSGETQYF
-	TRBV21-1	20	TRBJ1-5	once	TGTGCCAGCAGCAAAGTACCGGGTTACAAAGGCGGTTATAGCAATCAGCCCCAGCATTTT	CASSKVPGYKGGYSNQPQHF
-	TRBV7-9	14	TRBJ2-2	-	TGTGCCAGCAGCTTAGGAGCAGGGCCCGGGGAGCTGTTTTTT	CASSLGAGPGELFF
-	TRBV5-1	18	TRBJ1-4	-	TGCGCCAGCAGCGCAAGGACCCCCACAGGATCAACTAATGAAAAACTGTTTTTT	CASSARTPTGSTNEKLFF
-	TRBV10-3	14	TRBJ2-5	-	TGTGCCATCAGTGAGTCCGGTGGGACGAGCACCCAGTACTTC	CAISESGGTSTQYF
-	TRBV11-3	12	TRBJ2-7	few	TGTGCCAGCAGCTTAGATACAGGCGAGCAGTACTTC	CASSLDTGEQYF
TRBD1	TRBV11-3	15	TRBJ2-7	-	TGTGCCAGCAGCTTCCGACAGGGTAGCTCCTACGAGCAGTACTTC	CASSFRQGSSYEQYF
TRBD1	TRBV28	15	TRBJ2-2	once	TGTGCCAGCAGCGCTCAGGGGGCGGGGACCGGGGAGCTGTTTTTT	CASSAQGAGTGELFF
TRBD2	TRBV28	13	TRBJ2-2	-	TGTGCCAGCAGCGGGAGGACAACCGGGGAGCTGTTTTTT	CASSGRTTGELFF
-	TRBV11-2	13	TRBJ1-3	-	TGTGCCAGCAGCTCGACAGGTGTAGACACCATATATTTT	CASSSTGVDTIYF
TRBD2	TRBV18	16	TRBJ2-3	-	TGTGCCAGCTCCCAACAAGCGGGGAGTGGAGCAGATACGCAGTATTTT	CASSQQAGSGADTQYF
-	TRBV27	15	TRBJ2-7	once	TGTGCCAGCAGTTTAAGGGGGTATTCCTCCTACGAGCAGTACTTC	CASSLRGYSSYEQYF
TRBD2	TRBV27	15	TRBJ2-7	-	TGTGCCAGCAGATTAGCGGGAGGGAGGACCTACGAGCAGTACTTC	CASRLAGGRTYEQYF
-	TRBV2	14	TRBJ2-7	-	TGTGCCAGCAGTGTAGGGACGCTCTCCTACGAGCAGTACTTC	CASSVGTLSYEQYF
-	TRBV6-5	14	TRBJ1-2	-	TGTGCCAGCAGACGACAGAACGCTAACTATGGCTACACCTTC	CASRRQNANYGYTF
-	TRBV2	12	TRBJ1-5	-	TGTGCCAGCAACAGGGGCAATCAGCCCCAGCATTTT	CASNRGNQPQHF
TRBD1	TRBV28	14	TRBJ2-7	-	TGTGCCAGCAGGTCGGGACAGGGGGCTTACGAGCAGTACTTC	CASRSGQGAYEQYF
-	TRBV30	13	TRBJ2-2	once	TGTGCCTGGGACGGACAGAACACCGGGGAGCTGTTTTTT	CAWDGQNTGELFF
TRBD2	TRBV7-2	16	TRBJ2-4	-	TGTGCCAGCAGCCCCCGGGGGTTGGCTAGCGGGAGACCTCAGTACTTC	CASSPRGLASGRPQYF
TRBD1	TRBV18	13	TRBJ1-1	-	TGTGCCAGCTCACCCCGGACAGGGACTGAAGCTTTCTTT	CASSPRTGTEAFF
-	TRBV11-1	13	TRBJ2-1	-	TGTGCCAGCAGCCCTGGTCTGATGAATGAGCAGTTCTTC	CASSPGLMNEQFF
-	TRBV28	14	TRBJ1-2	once	TGTGCCAGCAGTTTAGCTGGGACCCATCTAGGCTACACCTTC	CASSLAGTHLGYTF
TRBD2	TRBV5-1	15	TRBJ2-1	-	TGCGCCAGCAGATTAATAGCGGGAGATTACAATGAGCAGTTCTTC	CASRLIAGDYNEQFF
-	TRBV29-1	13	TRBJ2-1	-	TGCAGCGTTGAGACATCAGCCTACAATGAGCAGTTCTTC	CSVETSAYNEQFF
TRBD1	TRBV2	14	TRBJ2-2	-	TGTGCCAGCAGCGGACAGGGGGCTGTCGGGGAGCTGTTTTTT	CASSGQGAVGELFF
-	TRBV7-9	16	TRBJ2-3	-	TGTGCCAGCAGCTCGCAGGGAGGCCGACAAACAGATACGCAGTATTTT	CASSSQGGRQTDTQYF
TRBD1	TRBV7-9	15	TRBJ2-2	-	TGTGCCAGCAGCTTGTCGACAGGGGGTTACGGGGAGCTGTTTTTT	CASSLSTGGYGELFF
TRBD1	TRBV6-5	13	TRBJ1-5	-	TGTGCCAGCAGCCCTGACAGGGAACGGCCCCAGCATTTT	CASSPDRERPQHF
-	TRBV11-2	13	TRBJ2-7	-	TGTGCCAGCAGCAAGGACATCGCCTACGAGCAGTACTTC	CASSKDIAYEQYF
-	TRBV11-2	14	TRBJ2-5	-	TGTGCCAGCAGCCTTTACAGGGGAGGAGAGACCCAGTACTTC	CASSLYRGGETQYF
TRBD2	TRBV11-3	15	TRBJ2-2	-	TGTGCCAGCAGCAACCTAGCGGGAGGGGCCGGGGAGCTGTTTTTT	CASSNLAGGAGELFF